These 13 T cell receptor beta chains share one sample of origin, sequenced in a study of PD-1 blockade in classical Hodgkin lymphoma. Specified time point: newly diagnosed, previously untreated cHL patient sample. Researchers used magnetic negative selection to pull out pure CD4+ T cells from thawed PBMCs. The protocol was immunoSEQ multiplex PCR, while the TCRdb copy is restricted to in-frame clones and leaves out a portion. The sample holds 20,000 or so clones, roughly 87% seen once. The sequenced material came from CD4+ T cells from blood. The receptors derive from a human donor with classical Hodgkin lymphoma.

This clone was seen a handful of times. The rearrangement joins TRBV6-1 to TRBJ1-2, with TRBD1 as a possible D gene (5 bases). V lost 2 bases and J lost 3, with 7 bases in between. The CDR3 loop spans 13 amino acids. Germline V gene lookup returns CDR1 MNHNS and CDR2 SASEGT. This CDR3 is CASSEQGDYGYTF. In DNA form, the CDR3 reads TGTGCCAGCAGTGAACAGGGAGACTATGGCTACACCTTC.

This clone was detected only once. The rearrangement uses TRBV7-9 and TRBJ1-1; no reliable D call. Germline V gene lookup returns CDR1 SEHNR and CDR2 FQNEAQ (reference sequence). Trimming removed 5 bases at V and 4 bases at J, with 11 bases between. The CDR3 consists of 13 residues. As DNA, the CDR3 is TGTGCCAGCAGCCCCGTGACCGTCACTGAAGCTTTCTTT. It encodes CASSPVTVTEAFF.

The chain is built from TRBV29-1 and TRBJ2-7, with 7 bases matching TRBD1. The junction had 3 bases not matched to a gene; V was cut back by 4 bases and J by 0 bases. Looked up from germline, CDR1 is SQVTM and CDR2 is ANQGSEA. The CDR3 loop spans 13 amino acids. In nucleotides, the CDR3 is TGCAGCGTTGCTAGGACAGGCTCCTACGAGCAGTACTTC. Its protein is CSVARTGSYEQYF.

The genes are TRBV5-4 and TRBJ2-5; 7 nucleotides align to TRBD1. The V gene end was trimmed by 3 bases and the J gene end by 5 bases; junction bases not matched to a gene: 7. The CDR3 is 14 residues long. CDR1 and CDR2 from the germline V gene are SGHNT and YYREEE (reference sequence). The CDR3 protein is CASSSSDRWETQYF. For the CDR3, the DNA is TGTGCCAGCAGCTCATCGGACAGGTGGGAGACCCAGTACTTC. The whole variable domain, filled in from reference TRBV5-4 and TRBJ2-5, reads ETGVTQSPTHLIKTRGQQVTLRCSSQSGHNTVSWYQQALGQGPQFIFQYYREEENGRGNFPPRFSGLQFPNYSSELNVNALELDDSALYLCASSSSDRWETQYFGPGTRLLVL.

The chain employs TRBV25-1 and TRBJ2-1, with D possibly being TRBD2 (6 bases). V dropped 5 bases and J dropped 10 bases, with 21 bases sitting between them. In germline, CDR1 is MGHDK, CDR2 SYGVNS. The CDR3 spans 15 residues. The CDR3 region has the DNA TGTGCCAGCAGTAAGGATGAGGGACGGGAGAGGGAGCAGTTCTTC. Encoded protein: CASSKDEGREREQFF.

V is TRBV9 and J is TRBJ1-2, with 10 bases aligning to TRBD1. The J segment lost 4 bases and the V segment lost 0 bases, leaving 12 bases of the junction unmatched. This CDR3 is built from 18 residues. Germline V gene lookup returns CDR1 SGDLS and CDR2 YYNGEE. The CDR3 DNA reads TGTGCCAGCAGCGTAGACCCGACAGGGGGCGGGCAAGGCTATGGCTACACCTTC. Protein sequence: CASSVDPTGGGQGYGYTF.

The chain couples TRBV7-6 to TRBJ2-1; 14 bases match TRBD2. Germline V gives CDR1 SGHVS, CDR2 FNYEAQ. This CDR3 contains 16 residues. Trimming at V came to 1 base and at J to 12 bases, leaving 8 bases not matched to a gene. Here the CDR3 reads CASSLDPTSGGAGQFF. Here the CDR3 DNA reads TGTGCCAGCAGCTTAGATCCGACTAGCGGGGGGGCCGGGCAGTTCTTC.

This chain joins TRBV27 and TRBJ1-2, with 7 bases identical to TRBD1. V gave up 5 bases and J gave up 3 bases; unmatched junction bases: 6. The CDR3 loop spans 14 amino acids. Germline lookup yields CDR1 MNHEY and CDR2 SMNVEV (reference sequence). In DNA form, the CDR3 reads TGTGCCAGCAGTCCCTCGGGACAGTACTATGGCTACACCTTC. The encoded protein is CASSPSGQYYGYTF.

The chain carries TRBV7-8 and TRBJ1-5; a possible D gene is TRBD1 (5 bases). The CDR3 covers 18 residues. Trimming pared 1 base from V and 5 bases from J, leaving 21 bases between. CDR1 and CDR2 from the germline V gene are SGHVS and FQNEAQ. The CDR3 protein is CASSLGRRIKTEDQPQHF. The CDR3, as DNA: TGTGCCAGCAGCTTAGGGCGCCGCATTAAGACAGAGGATCAGCCCCAGCATTTT.

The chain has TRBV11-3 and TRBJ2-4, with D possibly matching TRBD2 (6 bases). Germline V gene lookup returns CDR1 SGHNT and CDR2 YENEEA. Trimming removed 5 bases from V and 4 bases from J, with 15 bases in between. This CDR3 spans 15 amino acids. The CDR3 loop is CASSLGAGYKNIQYF. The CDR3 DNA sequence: TGTGCCAGCAGCCTCGGGGCGGGATATAAAAACATTCAGTACTTC.

The CDR3 nucleotides read TGTGCCAGCAGCTTACGCGGGGCAACACTCTCCTACGAGCAGTACTTC. Its protein product is CASSLRGATLSYEQYF. The chain is built from TRBV7-2 and TRBJ2-7; D is perhaps TRBD2 (6 bases). With 2 bases removed from V and 0 bases from J, the gap between germline ends came to 14 bases. There are 16 residues in the CDR3. From germline, CDR1 is SGHTA and CDR2 FQGNSA.

CDR3 sequence: CASSLWSDGPYEQYF. The CDR3 DNA is TGTGCCAGCAGTTTATGGTCGGACGGGCCCTACGAGCAGTACTTC. The V gene is TRBV28, the J gene TRBJ2-7; D gene uncertain. V lost 0 bases, J lost 2 bases, and 11 bases lay in between. CDR1 and CDR2 (germline): MDHEN, SYDVKM. The CDR3 covers 15 residues. Using reference TRBV28 and TRBJ2-7 for the parts outside the CDR3, the full variable domain is DVKVTQSSRYLVKRTGEKVFLECVQDMDHENMFWYRQDPGLGLRLIYFSYDVKMKEKGDIPEGYSVSREKKERFSLILESASTNQTSMYLCASSLWSDGPYEQYFGPGTRLTVT.

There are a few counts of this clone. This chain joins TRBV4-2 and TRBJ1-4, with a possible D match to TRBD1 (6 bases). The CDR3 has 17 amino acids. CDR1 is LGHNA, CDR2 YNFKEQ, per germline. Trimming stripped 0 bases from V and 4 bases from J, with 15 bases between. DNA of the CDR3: TGTGCCAGCAGCCAAGATATGGCAGGGGCAATTAATGAAAAACTGTTTTTT. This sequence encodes CASSQDMAGAINEKLFF.